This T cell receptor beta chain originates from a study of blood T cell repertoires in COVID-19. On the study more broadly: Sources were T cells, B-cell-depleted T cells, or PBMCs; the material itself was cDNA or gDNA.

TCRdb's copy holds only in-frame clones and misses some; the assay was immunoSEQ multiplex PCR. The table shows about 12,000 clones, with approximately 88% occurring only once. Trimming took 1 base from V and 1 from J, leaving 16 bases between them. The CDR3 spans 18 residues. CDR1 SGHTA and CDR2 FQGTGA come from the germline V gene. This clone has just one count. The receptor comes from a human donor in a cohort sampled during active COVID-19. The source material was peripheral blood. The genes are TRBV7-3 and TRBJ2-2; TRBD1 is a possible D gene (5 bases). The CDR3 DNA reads TGTGCCAGCAGCTTAAATGGTCGGCAGGGCTGGAACACCGGGGAGCTGTTTTTT. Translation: CASSLNGRQGWNTGELFF.